The 25 T cell receptor beta chains below come from one sample, sequenced in a study of T cell repertoires in cytomegalovirus infection. TCRdb re-called the reads with MiXCR, one entry per CDR3 protein. The sample contains about 310,000 distinct CDR3 sequences, roughly 15% of which appear only once. Sequenced: PBMCs. These receptors were obtained from a human donor in good health (CMV status not recorded). Some clones in this sample may be carry-over from other donors' samples.

This clonotype came up a few times. CDR3 amino acids: CASRSGGTTDTQYF. CDR3 nucleotide sequence: TGTGCCAGCAGGAGCGGGGGGACCACAGATACGCAGTATTTT. This sequence joins TRBV28 and TRBJ2-3; 9 bases line up with TRBD2. The CDR3 is made up of 14 amino acids. Germline lookup yields CDR1 MDHEN and CDR2 SYDVKM. V lost 6 bases to trimming and J lost 2 bases; unmatched junction nucleotides: 3.

This rearrangement joins TRBV19 to TRBJ2-2; possibly TRBD1 or TRBD2 for D (5 bases each). This CDR3 is built from 16 residues. CDR1 and CDR2 from the germline V gene are LNHDA and SQIVND (reference sequence). V lost 5 bases to trimming and J lost 1 base, with 14 bases between them. CDR3 nucleotide sequence: TGTGCCAGTAGTTTGTCGGGGCCTTTGAACACCGGGGAGCTGTTTTTT. Translating gives CASSLSGPLNTGELFF.

V is TRBV11-3 and J is TRBJ2-3, with D unresolved. CDR1 SGHNT and CDR2 YENEEA come from the germline V gene. Trimming shortened V by 5 bases and J by 2 bases, and 8 bases separated the two germline ends. The CDR3 loop spans 13 amino acids. The CDR3 is CASSRVITDTQYF. The CDR3 DNA is TGTGCCAGCAGCCGTGTTATCACAGATACGCAGTATTTT. The full variable domain, with the rest looked up from reference TRBV11-3 and TRBJ2-3, is EAGVVQSPRYKIIEKKQPVAFWCNPISGHNTLYWYLQNLGQGPELLIRYENEEAVDDSQLPKDRFSAERLKGVDSTLKIQPAELGDSAVYLCASSRVITDTQYFGPGTRLTVL.

This clonotype was recorded many times. The chain links TRBV5-4 to TRBJ2-7; 11 bases agree with TRBD2. The CDR3 totals 15 residues. The germline CDR1 and CDR2 sequences are SGHNT and YYREEE (reference sequence). The V and J ends lost 4 bases and 4 bases, in that order; junction bases with no gene match: 7. The CDR3 region has the DNA TGTGCCAGCAGCGTCCTAGCGGGGGGTCGTTACGAGCAGTACTTC. It specifies CASSVLAGGRYEQYF.

A few counts support this clonotype. This chain uses TRBV20-1 with TRBJ2-1; TRBD2 matches 12 bases. V was pared by 6 bases and J by 0 bases, with 15 bases of the junction left unmatched. CDR1 is DFQATT, CDR2 SNEGSKA, per germline (reference sequence). This CDR3 is built from 19 residues. In nucleotides, the CDR3 is TGCAGTGCCGATAGTAGATCTAGCGGGGGGGGGAGCTCCTACAATGAGCAGTTCTTC. This codes for CSADSRSSGGGSSYNEQFF.

This clonotype has ten or more counts. CDR3 nucleotide sequence: TGTGCCAGCAGAAGGACAGGCCCGGTGTATTTT. Its protein product is CASRRTGPVYF. V is TRBV7-2 and J is TRBJ2-3, with 7 bases fitting TRBD1. CDR3 length: 11 residues. Trimming at V came to 6 bases and at J to 14 bases, leaving 8 bases not matched to a gene. The germline V gene has CDR1 SGHTA and CDR2 FQGNSA. The whole variable domain, filled in from reference TRBV7-2 and TRBJ2-3, reads GAGVSQSPSNKVTEKGKDVELRCDPISGHTALYWYRQSLGQGLEFLIYFQGNSAPDKSGLPSDRFSAERTGGSVSTLTIQRTQQEDSAVYLCASRRTGPVYFGPGTRLTVL.

This clonotype was seen only a few times. The chain employs TRBV20-1 and TRBJ2-3; D may be TRBD2 (6 bases). The CDR3 has 17 residues. Looked up from germline, CDR1 is DFQATT and CDR2 is SNEGSKA (reference sequence). V gave up 5 bases and J gave up 1 base, with 22 bases separating them. The CDR3 loop reads CSARGVGGRPGTDTQYF. The CDR3 DNA sequence: TGCAGTGCTCGGGGTGTTGGGGGGAGGCCTGGCACAGATACGCAGTATTTT.

This chain links TRBV7-2 with TRBJ1-6, with a weak D call TRBD1 (6 bases). V was clipped by 5 bases and J by 0 bases, with 11 bases between them. The CDR3 is made up of 16 amino acids. In germline, CDR1 is SGHTA, CDR2 FQGNSA. The CDR3 spells CASSERQDSYNSPLHF. The CDR3 DNA reads TGTGCCAGCAGCGAAAGACAGGACTCCTATAATTCACCCCTCCACTTT.

The chain carries TRBV27 and TRBJ2-3; D ambiguous. The CDR3 runs to 13 residues. The V gene lost 2 bases and the J gene lost 4 bases, with 7 bases spanning the gap. CDR1 MNHEY and CDR2 SMNVEV come from the germline V gene (reference sequence). The chain's CDR3 is CASSLAFPDTQYF. In DNA, the CDR3 is TGTGCCAGCAGTTTAGCTTTTCCAGATACGCAGTATTTT.

This clonotype has ten or more counts. This chain uses TRBV12-3 or TRBV12-4 with TRBJ1-5; D uncertain. The CDR3 spans 11 residues. V lost 6 bases and J lost 6, with 6 bases in between. The CDR3 region has the DNA TGTGCCAGCAGCACTGGTCAGCCCCAGCATTTT. It translates to CASSTGQPQHF.

This clonotype was counted once. The chain has TRBV6-6 and TRBJ2-5; 8 bases agree with TRBD1. This CDR3 comprises 19 residues. Germline loops: CDR1 MNHNY, CDR2 SVGAGI (reference sequence). The V gene end was trimmed by 0 bases and the J gene end by 5 bases; junction bases not matched to a gene: 17. The CDR3 is CASSYSRLQRRGPFETQYF. CDR3 nucleotides: TGTGCCAGCAGTTACTCAAGGCTTCAGCGCAGGGGGCCCTTTGAGACCCAGTACTTC.

This clonotype has ten or more counts. The V call is TRBV7-9, the J call TRBJ1-2, with 7 bases aligning to TRBD1. The J segment lost 8 bases and the V segment lost 4 bases, leaving 7 bases of the junction unmatched. Germline V gene data show CDR1 as SEHNR and CDR2 as FQNEAQ (reference sequence). The CDR3 totals 13 residues. CDR3 nucleotides: TGTGCCAGCAGCTCCTCACAGGGGTCCGGCTACACCTTC. Protein product: CASSSSQGSGYTF. Full variable domain (outside the CDR3, taken from reference TRBV7-9 and TRBJ1-2): DTGVSQNPRHKITKRGQNVTFRCDPISEHNRLYWYRQTLGQGPEFLTYFQNEAQLEKSRLLSDRFSAERPKGSFSTLEIQRTEQGDSAMYLCASSSSQGSGYTFGSGTRLTVV.

CDR3 loop: CASSEFMDRAPEAFF. In DNA form, the CDR3 reads TGCGCCAGCAGCGAATTCATGGACAGGGCCCCTGAAGCTTTCTTT. The chain recombines TRBV5-1 with TRBJ1-1; 8 bases match TRBD1. Germline V lookup: CDR1 SGHRS, CDR2 YFSETQ. The CDR3 runs to 15 residues. V lost 4 bases, J lost 6 bases, and 11 bases stayed unmatched.

In this sample, this clonotype turned up many times. The chain carries TRBV7-6 and TRBJ2-7; 9 nucleotides agree with TRBD1. Germline CDR1 and CDR2: SGHVS and FNYEAQ. The CDR3 runs 16 residues. J gave up 4 bases and V 1 base, and 8 bases lay outside the gene matches. The CDR3 spells CASSLGLGQGTYEQYF. DNA for the CDR3: TGTGCCAGCAGCTTAGGTTTGGGACAGGGCACTTACGAGCAGTACTTC.

The gene calls are TRBV19 and TRBJ1-3, with D unresolved. CDR1 and CDR2 (germline): LNHDA, SQIVND (reference sequence). CDR3 length equals 16 residues. Trimming shortened V by 3 bases and J by 0 bases, and 12 bases separated the two germline ends. In nucleotides, the CDR3 is TGTGCCAGTAGTATTGACCACAGTGACTCTGGAAACACCATATATTTT. Translation gives CASSIDHSDSGNTIYF.

Only a few counts were recorded for this clonotype. The rearrangement joins TRBV7-9 to TRBJ2-5; D not certain. CDR1 is SEHNR and CDR2 is FQNEAQ in the germline V gene (reference sequence). Trimming took 6 bases from V and 5 from J, leaving 22 bases between them. This CDR3 is 16 amino acids long. The CDR3 sequence is CASSTPPRTTEETQYF. The CDR3, as DNA: TGTGCCAGCAGTACACCCCCACGCACCACGGAGGAGACCCAGTACTTC. Full variable domain (outside the CDR3, taken from reference TRBV7-9 and TRBJ2-5): DTGVSQNPRHKITKRGQNVTFRCDPISEHNRLYWYRQTLGQGPEFLTYFQNEAQLEKSRLLSDRFSAERPKGSFSTLEIQRTEQGDSAMYLCASSTPPRTTEETQYFGPGTRLLVL.

In its sample, this clonotype was seen many times. V usage is TRBV7-9 and J usage is TRBJ1-4, with D tentatively TRBD1 (5 bases). The CDR3 loop spans 15 amino acids. Trimming took off 1 base at V and 7 bases at J, with 13 bases between the two ends. Germline CDR1 reads SEHNR; CDR2 reads FQNEAQ (reference sequence). The CDR3 DNA follows: TGTGCCAGCAGCTTAGGCGGGGGGAGAAGTGAAAAACTGTTTTTT. Amino acid sequence: CASSLGGGRSEKLFF.

This chain connects TRBV6-6 to TRBJ1-2; TRBD1 agrees at 10 bases. The V gene end was trimmed by 5 bases and the J gene end by 6 bases; junction bases not matched to a gene: 6. CDR1 MNHNY and CDR2 SVGAGI come from the germline V gene (reference sequence). The CDR3 runs 14 residues. The CDR3 DNA reads as TGTGCCAGCAGTAATGACAGGGGGCGAGATGGCTACACCTTC. Residues: CASSNDRGRDGYTF.

The chain is built from TRBV2 and TRBJ2-4, with 11 bases matching TRBD1. This CDR3 spans 16 amino acids. With 6 bases clipped from V and 7 bases from J, the junction kept 11 bases outside the gene matches. Germline-derived CDR1 and CDR2 are SNHLY and FYNNEI. The CDR3 DNA follows: TGTGCCAGCAGGGGGGACAGGGGGGAGGATTGGAACATTCAGTACTTC. It specifies CASRGDRGEDWNIQYF.

The chain has TRBV4-1 and TRBJ1-5; D is possibly TRBD1 (5 bases). The CDR3 is made up of 17 amino acids. Germline V gene data show CDR1 as MGHRA and CDR2 as YSYEKL. V shed 0 bases and J shed 3 bases, with 15 bases lying between them. CDR3 DNA sequence: TGCGCCAGCAGCCAAGACCTCCCCCGGGGGTACAATCAGCCCCAGCATTTT. Its protein is CASSQDLPRGYNQPQHF.

The chain is built from TRBV4-3 and TRBJ2-3; TRBD2 aligns across 9 bases. This CDR3 contains 15 residues. Trimming at V came to 2 bases and at J to 8 bases, leaving 8 bases not matched to a gene. CDR1 and CDR2 from the germline V gene are LGHNA and YSLEER. This CDR3 is CASSQIAGVAGTQYF. The CDR3 DNA reads TGCGCCAGCAGCCAAATAGCGGGGGTCGCAGGTACGCAGTATTTT.

This chain connects TRBV6-5 to TRBJ1-3; the D is unclear. This CDR3 region has 19 residues. Germline CDR1 MNHEY, CDR2 SVGAGI. V gave up 0 bases and J gave up 0 bases, with 18 bases separating them. For the CDR3, the DNA is TGTGCCAGCAGTTACTCGAGTATGGCGGCAGCCCACTCTGGAAACACCATATATTTT. Residues: CASSYSSMAAAHSGNTIYF.

The rearrangement uses TRBV28 and TRBJ1-6; 9 bases are shared with TRBD1. The CDR3 loop spans 15 amino acids. The germline V gene has CDR1 MDHEN and CDR2 SYDVKM. V shed 6 bases and J 10 bases; nucleotides not matched to a gene: 10. The CDR3 region is CASSETDRGKSPLHF. Here the CDR3 DNA reads TGTGCCAGCAGCGAGACGGACAGGGGAAAATCACCCCTCCACTTT. Combining the CDR3 with reference TRBV28 and TRBJ1-6 gives the whole variable domain DVKVTQSSRYLVKRTGEKVFLECVQDMDHENMFWYRQDPGLGLRLIYFSYDVKMKEKGDIPEGYSVSREKKERFSLILESASTNQTSMYLCASSETDRGKSPLHFGNGTRLTVT.

This clonotype was counted ten times or more. The J gene is TRBJ1-2, the V gene TRBV28, with D maybe TRBD1 (6 bases). The germline V and J ends were trimmed by 6 bases and 4 bases, with 24 bases remaining between them. This CDR3 is 17 amino acids long. CDR1 and CDR2 (germline): MDHEN, SYDVKM. In DNA, the CDR3 is TGTGCCAGCAGACGCGGTGCGACAGGACAATCTGGCTATGGCTACACCTTC. Its protein is CASRRGATGQSGYGYTF.

In this sample, this clonotype turned up many times. V gene TRBV7-6 combines with J gene TRBJ2-2; D might be TRBD1 (5 bases). V shed 5 bases and J shed 6 bases, with 19 bases lying between them. The CDR3 has 16 amino acids. Germline V gene lookup returns CDR1 SGHVS and CDR2 FNYEAQ. CDR3 in DNA: TGTGCCAGCAGCAACCTGGGCCAGGGTACCGCCGGGGAGCTGTTTTTT. This translates into CASSNLGQGTAGELFF.